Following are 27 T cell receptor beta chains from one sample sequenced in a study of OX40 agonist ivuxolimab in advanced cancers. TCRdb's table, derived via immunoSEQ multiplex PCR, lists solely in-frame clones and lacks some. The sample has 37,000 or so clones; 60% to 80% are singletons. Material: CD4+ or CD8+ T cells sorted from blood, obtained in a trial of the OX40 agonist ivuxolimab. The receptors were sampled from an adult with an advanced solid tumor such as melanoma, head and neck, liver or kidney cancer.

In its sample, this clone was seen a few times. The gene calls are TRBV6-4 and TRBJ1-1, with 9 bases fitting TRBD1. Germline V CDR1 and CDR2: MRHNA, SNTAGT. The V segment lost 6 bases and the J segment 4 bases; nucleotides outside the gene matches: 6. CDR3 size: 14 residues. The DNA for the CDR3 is TGTGCCAGCAGGGACAGGGGTGAGGCCACTGAAGCTTTCTTT. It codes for CASRDRGEATEAFF.

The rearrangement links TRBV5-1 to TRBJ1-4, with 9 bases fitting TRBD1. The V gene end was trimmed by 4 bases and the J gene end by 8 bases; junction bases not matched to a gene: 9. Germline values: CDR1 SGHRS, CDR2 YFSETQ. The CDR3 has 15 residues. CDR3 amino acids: CASSKGTGNSEKLFF. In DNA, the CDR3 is TGCGCCAGCAGCAAGGGGACAGGGAATAGCGAAAAACTGTTTTTT. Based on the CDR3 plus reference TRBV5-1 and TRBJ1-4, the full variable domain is KAGVTQTPRYLIKTRGQQVTLSCSPISGHRSVSWYQQTPGQGLQFLFEYFSETQRNKGNFPGRFSGRQFSNSRSEMNVSTLELGDSALYLCASSKGTGNSEKLFFGSGTQLSVL.

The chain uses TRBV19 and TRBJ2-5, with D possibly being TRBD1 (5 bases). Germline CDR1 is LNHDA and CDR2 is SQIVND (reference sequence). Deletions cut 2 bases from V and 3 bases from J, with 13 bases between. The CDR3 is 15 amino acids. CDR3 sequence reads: CASSIFYRSKETQYF. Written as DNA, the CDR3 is TGTGCCAGTAGTATATTCTACAGGAGCAAAGAGACCCAGTACTTC.

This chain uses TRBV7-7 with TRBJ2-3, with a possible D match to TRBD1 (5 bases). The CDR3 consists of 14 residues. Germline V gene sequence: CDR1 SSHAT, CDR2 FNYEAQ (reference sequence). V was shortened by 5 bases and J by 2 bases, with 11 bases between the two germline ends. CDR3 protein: CASSPGHHTDTQYF. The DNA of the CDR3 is TGTGCCAGCAGCCCCGGACACCACACAGATACGCAGTATTTT.

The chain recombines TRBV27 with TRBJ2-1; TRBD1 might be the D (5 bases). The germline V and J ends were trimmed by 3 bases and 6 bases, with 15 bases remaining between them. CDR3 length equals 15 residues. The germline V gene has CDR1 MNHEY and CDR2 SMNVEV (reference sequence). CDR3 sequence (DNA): TGTGCCAGCAGTTTGGGCCAGGGATCATCCAATGAGCAGTTCTTC. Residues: CASSLGQGSSNEQFF.

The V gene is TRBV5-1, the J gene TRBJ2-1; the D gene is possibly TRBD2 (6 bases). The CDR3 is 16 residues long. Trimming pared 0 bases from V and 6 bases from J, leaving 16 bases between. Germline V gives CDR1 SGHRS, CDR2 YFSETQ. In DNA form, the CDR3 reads TGCGCCAGCAGCTTGGTGGCGCGGGGTTTAGGCAATGAGCAGTTCTTC. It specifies CASSLVARGLGNEQFF.

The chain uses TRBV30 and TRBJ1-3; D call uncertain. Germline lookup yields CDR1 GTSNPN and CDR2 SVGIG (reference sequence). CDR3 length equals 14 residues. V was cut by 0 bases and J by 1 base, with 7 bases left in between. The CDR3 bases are TGTGCCTGGAGTGTACCGGGGTCTGGAAACACCATATATTTT. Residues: CAWSVPGSGNTIYF.

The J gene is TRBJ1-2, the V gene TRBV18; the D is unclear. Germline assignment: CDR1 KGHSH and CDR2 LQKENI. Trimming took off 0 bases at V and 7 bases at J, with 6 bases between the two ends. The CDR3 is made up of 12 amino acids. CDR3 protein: CASSPPWGGYTF. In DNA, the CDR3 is TGTGCCAGCTCACCACCGTGGGGTGGCTACACCTTC.

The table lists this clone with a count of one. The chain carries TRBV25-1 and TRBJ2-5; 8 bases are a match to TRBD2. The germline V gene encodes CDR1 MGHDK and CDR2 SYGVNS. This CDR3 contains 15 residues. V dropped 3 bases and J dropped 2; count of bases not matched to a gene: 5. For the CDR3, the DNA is TGTGCCAGCAGTGACCCAAAGCGGGGGCAAGAGACCCAGTACTTC. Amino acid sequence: CASSDPKRGQETQYF.

The CDR3 here is CASSRDSNTDTQYF. CDR3 in DNA: TGTGCCAGCAGTCGCGACTCAAACACAGATACGCAGTATTTT. The chain carries TRBV2 and TRBJ2-3; the D is unclear. The CDR3 sequence is 14 residues long. V lost 5 bases and J lost 2, with 11 bases in between. From germline, CDR1 is SNHLY and CDR2 FYNNEI. Together with reference TRBV2 and TRBJ2-3, the CDR3 gives the full variable domain: EPEVTQTPSHQVTQMGQEVILRCVPISNHLYFYWYRQILGQKVEFLVSFYNNEISEKSEIFDDQFSVERPDGSNFTLKIRSTKLEDSAMYFCASSRDSNTDTQYFGPGTRLTVL.

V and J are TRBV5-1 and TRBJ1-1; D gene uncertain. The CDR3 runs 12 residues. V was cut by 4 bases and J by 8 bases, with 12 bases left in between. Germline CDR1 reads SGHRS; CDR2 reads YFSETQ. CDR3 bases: TGCGCCAGCAGCGCCGGACGTGGGGAAGCTTTCTTT. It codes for CASSAGRGEAFF.

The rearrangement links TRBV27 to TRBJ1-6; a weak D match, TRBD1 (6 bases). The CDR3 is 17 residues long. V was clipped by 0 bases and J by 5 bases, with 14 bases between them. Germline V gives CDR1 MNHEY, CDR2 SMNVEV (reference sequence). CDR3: CASSLSSGQTNNSPLHF. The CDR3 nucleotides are TGTGCCAGCAGTTTATCATCCGGACAGACGAATAATTCACCCCTCCACTTT.

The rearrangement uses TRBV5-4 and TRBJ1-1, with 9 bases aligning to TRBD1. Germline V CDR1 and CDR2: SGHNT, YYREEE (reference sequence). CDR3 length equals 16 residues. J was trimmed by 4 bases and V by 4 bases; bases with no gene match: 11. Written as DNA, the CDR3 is TGTGCCAGCAGCCCTACTGGGACAGGGCGAGGCACTGAAGCTTTCTTT. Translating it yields CASSPTGTGRGTEAFF.

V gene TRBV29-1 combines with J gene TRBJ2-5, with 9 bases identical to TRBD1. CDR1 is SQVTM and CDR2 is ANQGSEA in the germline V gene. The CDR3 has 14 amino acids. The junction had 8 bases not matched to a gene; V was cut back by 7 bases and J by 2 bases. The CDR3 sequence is CSGRQGGFQETQYF. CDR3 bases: TGCAGCGGTAGACAGGGGGGATTTCAAGAGACCCAGTACTTC.

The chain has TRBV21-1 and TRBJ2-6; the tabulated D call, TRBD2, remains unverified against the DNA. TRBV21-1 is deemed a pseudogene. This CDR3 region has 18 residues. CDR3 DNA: TGTGCCAGCAGCAAAGTAGGTACAGGGAGGGCTGGGGCCAACGTCCTGACTTTC. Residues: CASSKVGTGRAGANVLTF.

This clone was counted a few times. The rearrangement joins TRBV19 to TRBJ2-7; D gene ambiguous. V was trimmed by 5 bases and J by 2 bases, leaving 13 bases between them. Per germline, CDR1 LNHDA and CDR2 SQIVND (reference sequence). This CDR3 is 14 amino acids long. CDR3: CASSYGWLTYEQYF. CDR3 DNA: TGTGCCAGTAGTTACGGCTGGCTGACCTACGAGCAGTACTTC.

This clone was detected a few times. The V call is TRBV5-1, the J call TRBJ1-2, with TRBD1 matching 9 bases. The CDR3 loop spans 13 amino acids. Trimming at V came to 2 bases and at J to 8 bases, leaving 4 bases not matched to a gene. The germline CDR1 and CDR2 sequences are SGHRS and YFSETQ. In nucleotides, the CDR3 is TGCGCCAGCAGCTTTCGACAGGGGGAGGGCTACACCTTC. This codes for CASSFRQGEGYTF.

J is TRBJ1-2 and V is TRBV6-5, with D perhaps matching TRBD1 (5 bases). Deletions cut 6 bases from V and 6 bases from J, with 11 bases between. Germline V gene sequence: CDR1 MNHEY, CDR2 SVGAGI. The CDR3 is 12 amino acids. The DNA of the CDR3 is TGTGCCAGCAGGCGACGGGGGGATGGCTACACCTTC. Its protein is CASRRRGDGYTF.

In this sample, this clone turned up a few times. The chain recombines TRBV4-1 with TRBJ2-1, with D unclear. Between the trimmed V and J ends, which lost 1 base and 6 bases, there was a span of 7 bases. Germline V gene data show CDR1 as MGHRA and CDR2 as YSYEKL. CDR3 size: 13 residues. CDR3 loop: CASSQARSNEQFF. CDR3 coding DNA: TGCGCCAGCAGCCAAGCGAGAAGCAATGAGCAGTTCTTC.

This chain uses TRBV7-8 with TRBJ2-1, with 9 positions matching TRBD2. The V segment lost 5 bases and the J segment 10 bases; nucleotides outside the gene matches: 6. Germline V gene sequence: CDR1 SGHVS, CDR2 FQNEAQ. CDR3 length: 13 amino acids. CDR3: CASSAPLAGEQFF. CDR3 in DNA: TGTGCCAGCAGCGCCCCTCTAGCGGGGGAGCAGTTCTTC.

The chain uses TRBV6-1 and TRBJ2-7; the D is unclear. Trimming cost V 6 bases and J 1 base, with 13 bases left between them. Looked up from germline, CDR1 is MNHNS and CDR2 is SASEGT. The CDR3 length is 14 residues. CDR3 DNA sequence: TGTGCCAGCAGGGAATTGACCGCTTCCTACGAGCAGTACTTC. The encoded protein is CASRELTASYEQYF.

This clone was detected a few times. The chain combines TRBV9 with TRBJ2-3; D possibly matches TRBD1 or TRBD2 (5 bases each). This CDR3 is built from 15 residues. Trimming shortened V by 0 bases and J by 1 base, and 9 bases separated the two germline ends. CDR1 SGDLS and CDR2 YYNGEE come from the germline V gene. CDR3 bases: TGTGCCAGCAGCGTAGAGGGGAGCCGCACAGATACGCAGTATTTT. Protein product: CASSVEGSRTDTQYF.

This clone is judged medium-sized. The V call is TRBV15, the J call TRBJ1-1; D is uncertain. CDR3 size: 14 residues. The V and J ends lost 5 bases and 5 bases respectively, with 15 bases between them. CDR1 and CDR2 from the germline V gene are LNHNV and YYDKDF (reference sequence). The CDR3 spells CATSDRLSGTEAFF. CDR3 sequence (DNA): TGTGCCACCAGCGATCGACTCTCGGGGACTGAAGCTTTCTTT.

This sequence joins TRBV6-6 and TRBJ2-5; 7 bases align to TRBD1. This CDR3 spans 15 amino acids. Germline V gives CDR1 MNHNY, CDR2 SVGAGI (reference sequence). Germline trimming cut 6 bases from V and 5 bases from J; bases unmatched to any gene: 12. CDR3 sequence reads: CASSSIPGGAETQYF. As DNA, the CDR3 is TGTGCCAGCAGCAGTATTCCAGGGGGAGCGGAGACCCAGTACTTC.

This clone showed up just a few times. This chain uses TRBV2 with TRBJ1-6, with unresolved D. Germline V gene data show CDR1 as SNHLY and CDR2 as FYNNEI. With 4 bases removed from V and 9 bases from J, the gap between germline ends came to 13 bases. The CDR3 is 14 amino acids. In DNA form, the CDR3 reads TGTGCCAGCAGTGTGGGAGTCCCCAGTTCACCCCTCCACTTT. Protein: CASSVGVPSSPLHF.

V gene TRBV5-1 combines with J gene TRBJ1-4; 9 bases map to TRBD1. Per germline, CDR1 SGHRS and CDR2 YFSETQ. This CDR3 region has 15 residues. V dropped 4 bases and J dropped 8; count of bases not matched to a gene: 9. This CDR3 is CASSETGTGKEKLFF. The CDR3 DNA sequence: TGCGCCAGCAGCGAAACCGGGACAGGGAAGGAAAAACTGTTTTTT.

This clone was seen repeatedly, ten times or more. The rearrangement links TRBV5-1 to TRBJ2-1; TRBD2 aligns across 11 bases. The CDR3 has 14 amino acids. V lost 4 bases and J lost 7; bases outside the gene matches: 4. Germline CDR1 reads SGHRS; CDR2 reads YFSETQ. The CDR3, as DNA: TGCGCCAGCAGCCCTGGGACTAGCGGAAATGAGCAGTTCTTC. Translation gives CASSPGTSGNEQFF.